The clone carrying this T cell receptor beta chain came up many times. The antigen remains undetermined. Its ends do not fully match the called genes, so a read error is possible. This sample was included in a study of neurological immune-mediated disorders. Regarding the study as a whole: CDR3 amino acid sequences found in expanded clones were never shared across subjects, suggesting private repertoires in all groups.

CDR3 size: 16 residues. Each sequencing run yielded over 170 million TCR-beta sequences from 15-18 subjects. A single record per CDR3 protein comes from TCRdb applying MiXCR to the 5' RACE reads. The table shows roughly 76,000 distinct CDR3 sequences, with 13% to 15% occurring only once. The receptor comes from a woman between 45 and 60 years old in good health. The sample comprised PBMCs. The rearrangement uses TRBV12-3 or TRBV12-4 and TRBJ2-2, with 13 bases lining up with TRBD2. CDR3 protein: CASRTSGSKNTEELFF. The CDR3 region has the DNA TGTGCCAGCCGGACTAGCGGGAGCAAAAACACCGAGGAGCTGTTTTTT.